A single sample gave rise to the 11 T cell receptor beta chains below, sequenced in a study of cytomegalovirus exposure and HLA in healthy donors. The study ran its PCR with 60 Vbeta and 13 Jbeta primers. The assay was immunoSEQ multiplex PCR, and TCRdb's table has in-frame clones only and misses some. The sample has around 100,000 clones; around 82% are singletons. Sequences were obtained from PBMCs. The receptors shown here come from a woman aged 40 to 50 in good health and CMV-seronegative.

The CDR3 DNA is TGTGCCAGCACCTCCCTCAGGGGTTCCAATCAGCCCCAGCATTTT. Residues: CASTSLRGSNQPQHF. The V call is TRBV28, the J call TRBJ1-5, with TRBD1 as a possible D gene (6 bases). Trimming removed 7 bases at V and 3 bases at J, with 16 bases between. This CDR3 spans 15 amino acids. Germline V gives CDR1 MDHEN, CDR2 SYDVKM.

CDR3 bases: TGCGCCAGCAGCTTACCCGACAGGGGCGAGACCCAGTACTTC. Translating it yields CASSLPDRGETQYF. The gene calls are TRBV5-1 and TRBJ2-5; 8 nucleotides align to TRBD1. Trimming cost V 2 bases and J 5 bases; bases outside gene matches: 5. There are 14 residues in the CDR3. Looked up from germline, CDR1 is SGHRS and CDR2 is YFSETQ.

The rearrangement joins TRBV7-3 to TRBJ1-6, with 7 bases fitting TRBD1. Losses at the gene ends were 1 base for V and 9 bases for J; bases not matched to a gene: 3. CDR3 length: 14 residues. Germline assignment: CDR1 SGHTA and CDR2 FQGTGA. CDR3 sequence: CASSLRQGGSPLHF. The CDR3 DNA is TGTGCCAGCAGCTTAAGACAGGGTGGTTCACCCCTCCACTTT.

This clone was recorded a few times. The chain combines TRBV7-2 with TRBJ1-3, with D perhaps matching TRBD1 (6 bases). V was trimmed by 5 bases and J by 0 bases, leaving 14 bases between them. The CDR3 consists of 16 residues. Germline assignment: CDR1 SGHTA and CDR2 FQGNSA. The CDR3 nucleotides are TGTGCCAGCAGCGTGGGCCCCAGGGGCTCTGGAAACACCATATATTTT. Its protein is CASSVGPRGSGNTIYF.

This sequence joins TRBV19 and TRBJ2-7; 9 nucleotides align to TRBD1. Germline V gene data show CDR1 as LNHDA and CDR2 as SQIVND (reference sequence). The CDR3 length is 15 residues. The junction had 15 bases not matched to a gene; V was cut back by 8 bases and J by 7 bases. CDR3 amino acids: CASSGGQGTPAEQYF. In DNA, the CDR3 is TGTGCCAGTTCCGGGGGACAGGGTACCCCAGCGGAGCAGTACTTC.

V usage is TRBV5-4 and J usage is TRBJ1-1, with D hard to call. V was cut by 1 base and J by 3 bases, with 10 bases left in between. CDR1 and CDR2 (germline): SGHNT, YYREEE (reference sequence). CDR3 length: 14 amino acids. CDR3 DNA sequence: TGTGCCAGCAGCTTGAACGGGGTTTACACTGAAGCTTTCTTT. Amino acids: CASSLNGVYTEAFF. The entire variable domain, with the rest obtained from reference TRBV5-4 and TRBJ1-1, is as follows: ETGVTQSPTHLIKTRGQQVTLRCSSQSGHNTVSWYQQALGQGPQFIFQYYREEENGRGNFPPRFSGLQFPNYSSELNVNALELDDSALYLCASSLNGVYTEAFFGQGTRLTVV.

The rearrangement uses TRBV28 and TRBJ2-5; 9 nucleotides match TRBD2. After removal of 5 bases from V and 3 bases from J, the junction contained 4 bases not matched to a gene. The CDR3 covers 14 residues. From germline, CDR1 is MDHEN and CDR2 SYDVKM. The CDR3 DNA follows: TGTGCCAGCAGTACCGTAGCGGGAGAAGAGACCCAGTACTTC. It yields the protein CASSTVAGEETQYF.

The rearrangement joins TRBV19 to TRBJ2-7, with D possibly being TRBD2 (6 bases). The ends were cut back, 7 bases at V and 2 bases at J, with 18 bases in the middle. The length of the CDR3 is 15 residues. The germline V gene has CDR1 LNHDA and CDR2 SQIVND (reference sequence). The CDR3 DNA is TGTGCCAGTAAGAACGGTGCGGGGCTCCCCTACGAGCAGTACTTC. Its protein is CASKNGAGLPYEQYF.

The chain links TRBV5-4 to TRBJ2-1; 8 nucleotides agree with TRBD2. V shed 1 base and J 0 bases; nucleotides not matched to a gene: 0. Germline loops: CDR1 SGHNT, CDR2 YYREEE (reference sequence). The length of the CDR3 is 15 residues. CDR3 DNA sequence: TGTGCCAGCAGCTTGACTAGCGGCTCCTACAATGAGCAGTTCTTC. Encoded protein: CASSLTSGSYNEQFF.

The J gene is TRBJ1-1, the V gene TRBV2; weak D call: TRBD1 (5 bases). CDR3 length: 14 amino acids. Between the trimmed V and J ends, which lost 2 bases and 0 bases, there was a span of 7 bases. Germline CDR1 SNHLY, CDR2 FYNNEI. CDR3 coding DNA: TGTGCCAGCAGTGAAAACAGGATGAACACTGAAGCTTTCTTT. Translated: CASSENRMNTEAFF.

This chain joins TRBV19 and TRBJ1-5; D ambiguous. The V end lost 6 bases, the J end lost 2 bases, and 20 bases lay between the germline ends. The CDR3 contains 17 residues. From germline, CDR1 is LNHDA and CDR2 SQIVND (reference sequence). The CDR3 sequence: CASSHHAGFEGNQPQHF. CDR3 DNA sequence: TGTGCCAGTAGCCATCATGCGGGATTCGAAGGCAATCAGCCCCAGCATTTT.